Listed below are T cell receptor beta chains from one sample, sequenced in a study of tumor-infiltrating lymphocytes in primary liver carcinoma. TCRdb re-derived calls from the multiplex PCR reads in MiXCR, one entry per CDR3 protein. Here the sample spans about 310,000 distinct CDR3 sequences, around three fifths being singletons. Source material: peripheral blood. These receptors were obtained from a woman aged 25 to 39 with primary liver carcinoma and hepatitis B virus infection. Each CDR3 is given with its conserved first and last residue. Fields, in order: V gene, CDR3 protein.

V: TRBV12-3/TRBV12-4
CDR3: CVSSSALPPYNEQFF

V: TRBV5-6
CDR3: CASSLRTSGRAPYNEQFF

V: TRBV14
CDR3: CASSPPCMNTEAFF

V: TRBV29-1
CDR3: CSVSTGGLAGGLHNEQFF

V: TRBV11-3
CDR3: CASSLFQGTGELFF

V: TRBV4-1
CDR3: CANSQDRWGFEGLYGYTF

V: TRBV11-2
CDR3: CASSLGGYRAVAFF

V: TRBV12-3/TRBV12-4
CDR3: CASSAQGHYGYIF

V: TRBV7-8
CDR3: CASSLGHSPRNEQFF

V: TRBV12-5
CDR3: CASGLGQGTETQYF

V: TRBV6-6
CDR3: CASSRTGPYSNQPQHF

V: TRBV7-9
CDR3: CASSLSPSGPSQYF

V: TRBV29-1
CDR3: CSVEQSGANTGELFF

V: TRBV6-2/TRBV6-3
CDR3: CASAPGLSNSPLHF

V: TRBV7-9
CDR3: CASSLVSSSYEQYF

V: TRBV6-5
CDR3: CASSHGPGETNQPQHF

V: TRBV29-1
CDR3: CSVLDGGNTEAFF

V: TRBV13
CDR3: CASSPRRWGRTDTQYF

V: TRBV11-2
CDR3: CASSLERQGHGYTF

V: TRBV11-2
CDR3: CASSIPGTGAHPYEQYF

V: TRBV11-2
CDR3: CASNMTSGNSYNGQFF

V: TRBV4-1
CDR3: CASSQPGLADTDTQYF

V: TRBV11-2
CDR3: CASSHRNRGVSYEQYF

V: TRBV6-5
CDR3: CASSSLKSSGNTIYF

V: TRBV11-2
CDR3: CASTRKAGTWTNTGELFF

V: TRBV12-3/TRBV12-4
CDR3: CASSSSPLNYEQYF